This is a list of T cell receptor beta chains from one sample in a study of blood T cell repertoires in COVID-19. Only in-frame clones appear in the TCRdb table, and some are missing; sequencing was by immunoSEQ multiplex PCR. The profile shows roughly 91,000 clones, 70% to 85% of them singletons. Sequenced: peripheral blood. The receptors were sampled from a man in his sixties or seventies with acute or convalescent COVID-19. Both conserved end residues are part of each CDR3. Each record gives: V gene, clone size, J gene, D gene, CDR3 DNA, CDR3 protein. A D gene is named only where the DNA matches it firmly. Expanded clones get a size class; other rows say once, few or many, or leave the size out.

v_gene: TRBV6-9
abundance: NA
j_gene: TRBJ2-4
d_gene: NA
CDR3nt: TGTGCCAGCAGTCACCCCCGACAGAGGAGAAAAAACATTCAGTACTTC
CDR3aa: CASSHPRQRRKNIQYF

v_gene: TRBV2
abundance: few
j_gene: TRBJ1-6
d_gene: TRBD1
CDR3nt: TGTGCCAGCAGTATGAATGGACAGGCAGCTAATTCACCCCTCCACTTT
CDR3aa: CASSMNGQAANSPLHF

v_gene: TRBV27
abundance: NA
j_gene: TRBJ1-2
d_gene: NA
CDR3nt: TGTGCCAGCAGTTTAAACCGAGCGAATGGCTACACCTTC
CDR3aa: CASSLNRANGYTF

v_gene: TRBV11-2
abundance: NA
j_gene: TRBJ2-4
d_gene: NA
CDR3nt: TGTGCCAGCAGCTTACAGGGTCGGGGGTTCGACATTCAGTACTTC
CDR3aa: CASSLQGRGFDIQYF

v_gene: TRBV27
abundance: NA
j_gene: TRBJ1-5
d_gene: TRBD1
CDR3nt: TGTGCCAGCAGTTCATGGGACAGGGGGCGCCTGCAGCCCCAGCATTTT
CDR3aa: CASSSWDRGRLQPQHF

v_gene: TRBV3-1/TRBV3-2
abundance: NA
j_gene: TRBJ1-2
d_gene: TRBD1
CDR3nt: TGTGCCAGCAGCCTAGGACGGACAGGGGGATATGGCTACACCTTC
CDR3aa: CASSLGRTGGYGYTF

v_gene: TRBV24-1
abundance: NA
j_gene: TRBJ2-1
d_gene: NA
CDR3nt: TGTGCCACCAGTGACGGACAGTCGGTCTACAATGAGCAGTTCTTC
CDR3aa: CATSDGQSVYNEQFF

v_gene: TRBV20-1
abundance: NA
j_gene: TRBJ2-1
d_gene: NA
CDR3nt: TGCAGTGCTAGAGATCAATCTGAGCAGTTCTTC
CDR3aa: CSARDQSEQFF

v_gene: TRBV30
abundance: few
j_gene: TRBJ2-6
d_gene: NA
CDR3nt: TGTGCCTGGACTGAGGGCTCTGGGGCCAACGTCCTGACTTTC
CDR3aa: CAWTEGSGANVLTF

v_gene: TRBV27
abundance: NA
j_gene: TRBJ2-1
d_gene: NA
CDR3nt: TGTGCCATCCTGACTATCTACAATGAGCAGTTCTTC
CDR3aa: CAILTIYNEQFF

v_gene: TRBV27
abundance: NA
j_gene: TRBJ2-1
d_gene: TRBD1
CDR3nt: TGTGCCAGCAGTTTGCAGACAGGGGCAATCTACAATGAGCAGTTCTTC
CDR3aa: CASSLQTGAIYNEQFF

v_gene: TRBV5-5
abundance: NA
j_gene: TRBJ2-1
d_gene: TRBD2
CDR3nt: TGTGCCAGCAGCTTGGCCGCGGGGGGGCGATTCTATGAGCAGTTCTTC
CDR3aa: CASSLAAGGRFYEQFF

v_gene: TRBV6-5
abundance: NA
j_gene: TRBJ1-5
d_gene: TRBD1
CDR3nt: TGTGCCAGCAGCACCGGGACAGGGGATCAGCCCCAGCATTTT
CDR3aa: CASSTGTGDQPQHF

v_gene: TRBV7-8
abundance: NA
j_gene: TRBJ2-3
d_gene: TRBD2
CDR3nt: TGTGCCAGCAGCTTGTTAGCGGGGGGGAGTTCAGATACGCAGTATTTT
CDR3aa: CASSLLAGGSSDTQYF

v_gene: TRBV19
abundance: NA
j_gene: TRBJ2-3
d_gene: NA
CDR3nt: TGTGCCAGTAGTATATTAGCTACAGATACGCAGTATTTT
CDR3aa: CASSILATDTQYF

v_gene: TRBV5-6
abundance: NA
j_gene: TRBJ1-4
d_gene: NA
CDR3nt: TGTGCCAGCAGCTCGGGACTCTCGAGGGAAAAACTGTTTTTT
CDR3aa: CASSSGLSREKLFF

v_gene: TRBV5-1
abundance: NA
j_gene: TRBJ2-4
d_gene: TRBD1
CDR3nt: TGCGCCAGGCCGGGACAGGGTGCCAAAAACATTCAGTACTTC
CDR3aa: CARPGQGAKNIQYF

v_gene: TRBV19
abundance: NA
j_gene: TRBJ2-4
d_gene: NA
CDR3nt: TGTGCCAGTAGTATAGTGGAGATACCCTTAGCCAAAAACATTCAGTACTTC
CDR3aa: CASSIVEIPLAKNIQYF

v_gene: TRBV7-3
abundance: NA
j_gene: TRBJ1-2
d_gene: TRBD1
CDR3nt: TGTGCCAGCAGCTCATCGACAGGGATGGGCTACACCTTC
CDR3aa: CASSSSTGMGYTF

v_gene: TRBV10-2
abundance: NA
j_gene: TRBJ2-1
d_gene: TRBD1
CDR3nt: TGCGCCAGCAGGAGGGACAGGGGCTCCTACAATGAGCAGTTCTTC
CDR3aa: CASRRDRGSYNEQFF

v_gene: TRBV5-1
abundance: NA
j_gene: TRBJ1-1
d_gene: NA
CDR3nt: TGCGCCAGCAGCTTGACCCCCCTAGGAAGCGGGGACACTGAAGCTTTCTTT
CDR3aa: CASSLTPLGSGDTEAFF

v_gene: TRBV6-5
abundance: NA
j_gene: TRBJ1-6
d_gene: NA
CDR3nt: TGTGCCTATGGGGGGTCCTATAATTCACCCCTCCACTTT
CDR3aa: CAYGGSYNSPLHF

v_gene: TRBV6-5
abundance: NA
j_gene: TRBJ2-2
d_gene: TRBD1
CDR3nt: TGTGCCAGCAGGCGACAGGGGAGGAACACCGGGGAGCTGTTTTTT
CDR3aa: CASRRQGRNTGELFF

v_gene: TRBV12-5
abundance: NA
j_gene: TRBJ2-5
d_gene: NA
CDR3nt: TGTGCTAGTGCCAGGGACCAAGAGACCCAGTACTTC
CDR3aa: CASARDQETQYF

v_gene: TRBV30
abundance: once
j_gene: TRBJ1-5
d_gene: TRBD1
CDR3nt: TGTGCCTGGAGCGACCCGACAGGGCAGGTTTGGGGTCAGCCCCAGCATTTT
CDR3aa: CAWSDPTGQVWGQPQHF

v_gene: TRBV5-1
abundance: NA
j_gene: TRBJ2-5
d_gene: NA
CDR3nt: TGCGCCAGCACCCTCAGTACCCAAGAGACCCAGTACTTC
CDR3aa: CASTLSTQETQYF